This T cell receptor (beta chain) was observed in a study of blood T cell repertoires in COVID-19. As for the study in general: Donors in the United States, Italy and Spain gave samples during acute or convalescent COVID-19. T cells, B-cell-depleted T cells, or PBMCs supplied cDNA or gDNA.

Authors' processing steps: Reference gene primer amplification gave estimated nucleated cell counts. This table comes from immunoSEQ multiplex PCR, and its TCRdb copy is limited to in-frame clones, with some not included. V and J calls and clone size come straight from that table; D and trimming were deduced from the DNA. The sample includes over 150,000 clones, 80% to 90% of them seen just once. This TCR was recovered from a middle-aged man with active or convalescent COVID-19. Sequenced material: peripheral blood.

The CDR3 sequence is CATSDHGGYGYTF. The CDR3 DNA is TGTGCCACCAGTGATCACGGGGGCTATGGCTACACCTTC. The chain recombines TRBV24-1 with TRBJ1-2, with D possibly matching TRBD1 (5 bases). CDR1 and CDR2 from the germline V gene are KGHDR and SFDVKD. The V end lost 3 bases, the J end lost 4 bases, and 8 bases lay between the germline ends. The CDR3 consists of 13 residues.